The 13 T cell receptor beta chains below come from one sample, sequenced in a study of T cells after yellow fever vaccination. Each CDR3 protein is one row after TCRdb ran MiXCR on the 5' RACE reads. The table records some 300,000 distinct CDR3 sequences, less than 9.5% of them present only once. The sample consisted of CD4+ T cells sorted from PBMCs, taken 5 days after the yellow fever booster vaccination. The receptors originated from a young man who received the YFV17D yellow fever vaccine.

This clonotype showed up just a few times. This chain links TRBV9 with TRBJ2-5; 9 positions match TRBD1. V gave up 0 bases and J gave up 5 bases; unmatched junction bases: 5. Germline V gene lookup returns CDR1 SGDLS and CDR2 YYNGEE. The CDR3 is 15 amino acids. The CDR3 spells CASSVATGQGETQYF. DNA for the CDR3: TGTGCCAGCAGCGTAGCTACTGGACAGGGGGAGACCCAGTACTTC.

The rearrangement uses TRBV20-1 and TRBJ2-1; D uncertain. Germline V gene sequence: CDR1 DFQATT, CDR2 SNEGSKA (reference sequence). The ends were cut back, 3 bases at V and 10 bases at J, with 10 bases in the middle. The CDR3 consists of 11 residues. The CDR3 loop reads CSASFAHEQFF. The CDR3 bases are TGCAGTGCTAGTTTTGCTCACGAGCAGTTCTTC.

The genes are TRBV20-1 and TRBJ2-7; unclear D gene. The germline V gene has CDR1 DFQATT and CDR2 SNEGSKA (reference sequence). CDR3 length: 12 amino acids. V lost 6 bases to trimming and J lost 4 bases, with 13 bases between them. CDR3 amino acids: CSAGYRVYEQYF. The CDR3 nucleotides are TGCAGTGCCGGCTACCGAGTTTACGAGCAGTACTTC.

V gene TRBV12-3 or TRBV12-4 combines with J gene TRBJ1-3, with D tentatively TRBD1 (6 bases). The CDR3 is 15 residues long. V was clipped by 4 bases and J by 4 bases, with 14 bases between them. The CDR3 here is CASSSGALGGNTIYF. The DNA of the CDR3 is TGTGCCAGCAGTTCAGGGGCATTGGGAGGAAACACCATATATTTT.

This clonotype was recorded a few times. This sequence joins TRBV4-3 and TRBJ2-3, with 9 positions matching TRBD2. This CDR3 spans 16 amino acids. Germline V gene lookup returns CDR1 LGHNA and CDR2 YSLEER. V lost 4 bases to trimming and J lost 7 bases; unmatched junction nucleotides: 12. The DNA for the CDR3 is TGCGCCAGCAGCCCCTTGTCTGCGGGGGGGCGGAATACGCAGTATTTT. Translation gives CASSPLSAGGRNTQYF.

CDR3: CATRSSNQPQHF. For the CDR3, the DNA is TGTGCCACCAGAAGTAGCAATCAGCCCCAGCATTTT. The chain is built from TRBV6-2 or TRBV6-3 and TRBJ1-5; D is unresolved. The CDR3 sequence is 12 residues long. The germline gives CDR1 MNHEY, CDR2 SVGEGT. Trimming stripped 10 bases from V and 0 bases from J, with 7 bases between.

This clonotype was counted between two and nine times. The chain recombines TRBV20-1 with TRBJ2-5, with 10 bases matching TRBD2. Germline V CDR1 and CDR2: DFQATT, SNEGSKA (reference sequence). The J segment lost 5 bases and the V segment lost 6 bases, leaving 9 bases of the junction unmatched. CDR3 length equals 14 residues. CDR3 loop: CSAIGTSVLETQYF. Here the CDR3 DNA reads TGCAGTGCCATCGGGACTAGCGTGTTGGAGACCCAGTACTTC.

CDR3 in amino acids: CASSPGPTNTEAFF. CDR3 DNA sequence: TGTGCCAGCTCACCGGGACCGACTAACACTGAAGCTTTCTTT. The genes are TRBV18 and TRBJ1-1; the D gene is possibly TRBD1 (5 bases). The CDR3 sequence is 14 residues long. Germline values: CDR1 KGHSH, CDR2 LQKENI. V was cut by 3 bases and J by 2 bases, with 10 bases left in between. The full variable domain, in which reference TRBV18 and TRBJ1-1 provide the parts outside the CDR3, is NAGVMQNPRHLVRRRGQEARLRCSPMKGHSHVYWYRQLPEEGLKFMVYLQKENIIDESGMPKERFSAEFPKEGPSILRIQQVVRGDSAAYFCASSPGPTNTEAFFGQGTRLTVV.

This clonotype showed up many times. The chain carries TRBV7-3 and TRBJ2-2; 7 bases agree with TRBD1. CDR3 length: 14 amino acids. Germline V lookup: CDR1 SGHTA, CDR2 FQGTGA. J was trimmed by 5 bases and V by 3 bases; bases with no gene match: 3. The CDR3 bases are TGTGCCAGCAGCTTGAACAGGGGAACCGGGGAGCTGTTTTTT. Protein: CASSLNRGTGELFF.

The chain couples TRBV15 to TRBJ1-2; the D is unclear. Germline V lookup: CDR1 LNHNV, CDR2 YYDKDF (reference sequence). This CDR3 has 13 residues. Trimming left V 0 bases short and J 5 bases short, with 7 bases between. CDR3 loop: CATSRESTYGYTF. The CDR3 DNA sequence: TGTGCCACCAGCAGAGAAAGCACGTATGGCTACACCTTC.

This sequence joins TRBV20-1 and TRBJ2-2, with D uncertain. The CDR3 is made up of 13 amino acids. The V gene lost 0 bases and the J gene lost 6 bases, with 8 bases spanning the gap. The germline CDR1 and CDR2 sequences are DFQATT and SNEGSKA (reference sequence). CDR3 coding DNA: TGCAGTGCTAGAGATCCCCTACCCGGGGAGCTGTTTTTT. Protein sequence: CSARDPLPGELFF.

The V and J genes are TRBV5-6 and TRBJ2-7; the D is unclear. The CDR3 has 12 amino acids. V was trimmed by 3 bases and J by 1 base, leaving 5 bases between them. Germline loops: CDR1 SGHDT, CDR2 YYEEEE. CDR3 sequence (DNA): TGTGCCAGCAGCTGCCCTTCCTACGAGCAGTACGTC. Its translation: CASSCPSYEQYV.

This chain joins TRBV2 and TRBJ2-3; D might be TRBD1 (6 bases). The CDR3 runs to 14 residues. The ends were cut back, 4 bases at V and 1 base at J, with 9 bases in the middle. CDR1 and CDR2 from the germline V gene are SNHLY and FYNNEI. The CDR3 reads CASSGGPGTDTQYF. CDR3 DNA: TGTGCCAGCAGTGGGGGGCCCGGCACAGATACGCAGTATTTT.